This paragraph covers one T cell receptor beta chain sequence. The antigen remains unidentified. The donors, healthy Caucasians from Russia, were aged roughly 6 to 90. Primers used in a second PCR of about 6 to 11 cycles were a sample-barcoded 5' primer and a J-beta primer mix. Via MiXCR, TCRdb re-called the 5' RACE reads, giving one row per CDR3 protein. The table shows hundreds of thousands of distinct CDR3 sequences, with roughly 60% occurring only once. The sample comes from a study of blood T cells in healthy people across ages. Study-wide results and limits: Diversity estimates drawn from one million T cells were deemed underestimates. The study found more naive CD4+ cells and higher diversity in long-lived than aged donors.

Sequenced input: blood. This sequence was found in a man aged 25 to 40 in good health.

In nucleotides, the CDR3 is TGTGCCAGCAGCGAAGACAGGATCAATGAGCAGTTCTTC. Its protein is CASSEDRINEQFF. This chain joins TRBV7-2 and TRBJ2-1; D is perhaps TRBD1 (6 bases). The germline V gene encodes CDR1 SGHTA and CDR2 FQGNSA. The CDR3 has 13 amino acids. Trimming shortened V by 5 bases and J by 6 bases, and 11 bases separated the two germline ends.